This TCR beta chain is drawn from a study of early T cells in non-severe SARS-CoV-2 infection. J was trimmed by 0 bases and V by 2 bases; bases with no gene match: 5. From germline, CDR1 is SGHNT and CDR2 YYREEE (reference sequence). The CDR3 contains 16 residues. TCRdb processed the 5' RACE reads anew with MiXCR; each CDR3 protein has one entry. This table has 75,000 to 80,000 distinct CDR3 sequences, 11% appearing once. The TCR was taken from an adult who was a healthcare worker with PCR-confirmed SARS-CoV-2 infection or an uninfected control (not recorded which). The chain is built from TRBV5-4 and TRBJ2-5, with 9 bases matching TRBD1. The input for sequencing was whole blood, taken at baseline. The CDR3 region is CASSLGDRGYQETQYF. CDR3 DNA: TGTGCCAGCAGCTTAGGCGACAGGGGGTACCAAGAGACCCAGTACTTC. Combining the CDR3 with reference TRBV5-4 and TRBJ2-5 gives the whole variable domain ETGVTQSPTHLIKTRGQQVTLRCSSQSGHNTVSWYQQALGQGPQFIFQYYREEENGRGNFPPRFSGLQFPNYSSELNVNALELDDSALYLCASSLGDRGYQETQYFGPGTRLLVL.